A single sample gave rise to the 28 T cell receptor beta chains below, sequenced in a study of blood T cell repertoires in COVID-19. The method was immunoSEQ multiplex PCR; TCRdb's version includes in-frame clones alone and lacks a portion of them. Among fewer than 80,000 clones listed, about nine tenths were seen once. Sequencing used peripheral blood. These receptor sequences come from a human donor in a cohort sampled during active COVID-19.

The chain couples TRBV5-1 to TRBJ2-1; TRBD2 agrees at 12 bases. V lost 4 bases, J lost 3 bases, and 8 bases stayed unmatched. This CDR3 is built from 17 residues. From germline, CDR1 is SGHRS and CDR2 YFSETQ. As DNA, the CDR3 is TGCGCCAGCAGCCCACGGACGACTAGCGGGAGCTACAATGAGCAGTTCTTC. This translates into CASSPRTTSGSYNEQFF.

V and J are TRBV7-9 and TRBJ2-7; D is perhaps TRBD1 (5 bases). V was shortened by 7 bases and J by 0 bases, with 10 bases between the two germline ends. This CDR3 has 13 residues. CDR1 SEHNR and CDR2 FQNEAQ come from the germline V gene (reference sequence). The CDR3 loop is CASKKDTSYEQYF. CDR3 nucleotides: TGTGCCAGCAAGAAGGACACCTCCTACGAGCAGTACTTC.

The V call is TRBV11-2, the J call TRBJ2-2; no firm D call. The CDR3 loop spans 13 amino acids. Trimming stripped 9 bases from V and 5 bases from J, with 13 bases between. Germline V CDR1 and CDR2: SGHAT, FQNNGV. CDR3 coding DNA: TGTGCCAGTGCAAAGCTTTCGACCGGGGAGCTGTTTTTT. It yields the protein CASAKLSTGELFF.

The chain links TRBV19 to TRBJ1-2; 10 bases align to TRBD1. V shed 6 bases, J shed 6 bases, and the junction held 10 bases outside the gene matches. This CDR3 contains 15 residues. Germline CDR1 LNHDA, CDR2 SQIVND (reference sequence). The CDR3 bases are TGTGCCAGTAGCCGGGACAGGGGAAGGGGTAATGGCTACACCTTC. Translated: CASSRDRGRGNGYTF.

The V gene is TRBV4-1, the J gene TRBJ2-4; weak D call: TRBD1 (5 bases). The length of the CDR3 is 14 residues. Germline CDR1 and CDR2: MGHRA and YSYEKL. V was cut by 0 bases and J by 8 bases, with 11 bases left in between. CDR3 amino acids: CASSQETREHIQYF. In DNA form, the CDR3 reads TGCGCCAGCAGCCAAGAGACCAGGGAACACATTCAGTACTTC.

The chain employs TRBV3-1 (or the pseudogene TRBV3-2) and TRBJ1-1, with D perhaps TRBD1 (6 bases). Looked up from germline, CDR1 is LGHDT and CDR2 is YNNKEL (reference sequence). The CDR3 sequence is 14 residues long. V shed 5 bases and J shed 5 bases, with 15 bases lying between them. The chain's CDR3 is CASSSQGGVTEAFF. The CDR3 nucleotides are TGTGCCAGCAGCTCCCAAGGGGGAGTTACTGAAGCTTTCTTT.

The V call is TRBV7-3, the J call TRBJ2-1; TRBD2 agrees at 8 bases. Trimming took 2 bases from V and 5 from J; bases not matched to a gene: 5. CDR1 and CDR2 (germline): SGHTA, FQGTGA. The CDR3 length is 15 residues. CDR3 loop: CASSLGGRYNNEQFF. The CDR3 DNA is TGTGCCAGCAGCTTAGGCGGGAGGTATAACAATGAGCAGTTCTTC.

The chain joins TRBV5-6 to TRBJ2-7; 10 positions match TRBD1. Per germline, CDR1 SGHDT and CDR2 YYEEEE. The CDR3 runs to 16 residues. V shed 4 bases, J shed 2 bases, and the junction held 9 bases outside the gene matches. Here the CDR3 reads CASSTGQGRIPYEQYF. The CDR3, as DNA: TGTGCCAGCAGCACGGGACAGGGGAGGATACCCTACGAGCAGTACTTC.

The gene calls are TRBV7-9 and TRBJ2-5; 11 nucleotides align to TRBD2. Germline V CDR1 and CDR2: SEHNR, FQNEAQ (reference sequence). The V and J ends lost 4 bases and 4 bases, in that order; junction bases with no gene match: 11. The length of the CDR3 is 17 residues. Written as DNA, the CDR3 is TGTGCCAGCAGCTCTATGGTCGGCCTAGCGGGAGGAGAGACCCAGTACTTC. Protein product: CASSSMVGLAGGETQYF.

This chain uses TRBV11-3 with TRBJ2-2; 7 bases are a match to TRBD1. This CDR3 spans 18 amino acids. The germline CDR1 and CDR2 sequences are SGHNT and YENEEA. The J segment lost 5 bases and the V segment lost 5 bases, leaving 17 bases of the junction unmatched. CDR3 bases: TGTGCCAGCAGCGTGAGACAGGGTAAAGTGGAAAGGACCGGGGAGCTGTTTTTT. Protein: CASSVRQGKVERTGELFF.

The V and J genes are TRBV11-3 and TRBJ2-3; D is unresolved. Trimming took off 0 bases at V and 6 bases at J, with 7 bases between the two ends. Germline CDR1 reads SGHNT; CDR2 reads YENEEA. This CDR3 is 13 amino acids long. CDR3 region: CASSLDNGDTQYF. The CDR3 DNA sequence: TGTGCCAGCAGCTTAGATAATGGCGATACGCAGTATTTT.

This clone was detected only a few times. The V call is TRBV7-2, the J call TRBJ2-7; possibly TRBD2 for D (5 bases). Trimming took 2 bases from V and 2 from J, leaving 13 bases between them. CDR1 is SGHTA and CDR2 is FQGNSA in the germline V gene. The CDR3 spans 15 residues. The CDR3 nucleotides are TGTGCCAGCAGCTTATCTGTTGACTATACCTACGAGCAGTACTTC. Protein product: CASSLSVDYTYEQYF. Complete variable domain (other parts from reference TRBV7-2 and TRBJ2-7): GAGVSQSPSNKVTEKGKDVELRCDPISGHTALYWYRQSLGQGLEFLIYFQGNSAPDKSGLPSDRFSAERTGGSVSTLTIQRTQQEDSAVYLCASSLSVDYTYEQYFGPGTRLTVT.

The V and J genes are TRBV15 and TRBJ2-5, with TRBD2 identical over 10 bases. The CDR3 covers 16 residues. The V and J ends lost 0 bases and 5 bases, in that order; junction bases with no gene match: 6. The germline V gene has CDR1 LNHNV and CDR2 YYDKDF (reference sequence). DNA for the CDR3: TGTGCCACCAGCAGAGATCCAGCGGGGGGGCAGGAGACCCAGTACTTC. Translated: CATSRDPAGGQETQYF.

This chain joins TRBV5-1 and TRBJ2-1, with 8 bases matching TRBD1. J was trimmed by 7 bases and V by 0 bases; bases with no gene match: 6. Germline V CDR1 and CDR2: SGHRS, YFSETQ. This CDR3 has 15 residues. The DNA of the CDR3 is TGCGCCAGCAGCTTGGACAGGGGGGACCTGAATGAGCAGTTCTTC. Translation gives CASSLDRGDLNEQFF.

This rearrangement joins TRBV19 to TRBJ1-1, with 11 nucleotides matching TRBD1. CDR3 length equals 15 residues. Per the germline V gene, CDR1 is LNHDA and CDR2 is SQIVND (reference sequence). V was pared by 5 bases and J by 4 bases, with 6 bases of the junction left unmatched. The CDR3 nucleotides read TGTGCCAGTAGTGGGCGGGGACAGGGGGGCACTGAAGCTTTCTTT. Its protein product is CASSGRGQGGTEAFF. The entire variable domain, with the rest obtained from reference TRBV19 and TRBJ1-1, is as follows: DGGITQSPKYLFRKEGQNVTLSCEQNLNHDAMYWYRQDPGQGLRLIYYSQIVNDFQKGDIAEGYSVSREKKESFPLTVTSAQKNPTAFYLCASSGRGQGGTEAFFGQGTRLTVV.

In this sample, this clone turned up once. The rearrangement links TRBV24-1 to TRBJ2-5, with 8 nucleotides matching TRBD1. CDR3 length: 13 residues. The V segment lost 9 bases and the J segment 4 bases; nucleotides outside the gene matches: 6. Germline V CDR1 and CDR2: KGHDR, SFDVKD. For the CDR3, the DNA is TGTGCCACCGGGACAGGAACCCGAGAGACCCAGTACTTC. This encodes CATGTGTRETQYF.

This clone has just one count. This chain connects TRBV2 to TRBJ2-1; 12 bases map to TRBD2. The CDR3 is 13 amino acids. CDR1 and CDR2 (germline): SNHLY, FYNNEI. Unmatched junction bases numbered 4, after V lost 6 bases and J lost 10 bases. CDR3 in DNA: TGTGCCAGCAGGACTAGCGGGAGTAAGGAGCAGTTCTTC. It yields the protein CASRTSGSKEQFF.

V usage is TRBV7-9 and J usage is TRBJ2-1; no clear D. V was clipped by 1 base and J by 5 bases, with 12 bases between them. The length of the CDR3 is 15 residues. Germline loops: CDR1 SEHNR, CDR2 FQNEAQ (reference sequence). In nucleotides, the CDR3 is TGTGCCAGCAGCTTAGAAGGCACTACTGACAATGAGCAGTTCTTC. This encodes CASSLEGTTDNEQFF.

The chain links TRBV2 to TRBJ2-3; 7 bases are shared with TRBD1. Looked up from germline, CDR1 is SNHLY and CDR2 is FYNNEI. Trimming at V came to 4 bases and at J to 4 bases, leaving 2 bases not matched to a gene. This CDR3 has 13 residues. CDR3 in DNA: TGTGCCAGCAGTGTGCAGGGGGCAGATACGCAGTATTTT. Protein sequence: CASSVQGADTQYF.

The gene calls are TRBV5-1 and TRBJ2-5, with a possible D match to TRBD1 (5 bases). The germline V and J ends were trimmed by 0 bases and 5 bases, with 11 bases remaining between them. CDR1 is SGHRS and CDR2 is YFSETQ in the germline V gene. The CDR3 is 14 amino acids. In DNA form, the CDR3 reads TGCGCCAGCAGCTTGGGTCAGGGCTGGGAGACCCAGTACTTC. Protein product: CASSLGQGWETQYF.

The CDR3 bases are TGTGCCAGCAGCGTCACCATAGCGGGAGGAGAGACCCAGTACTTC. This sequence encodes CASSVTIAGGETQYF. V and J are TRBV9 and TRBJ2-5, with 10 bases that match TRBD2. The CDR3 is 15 amino acids. Germline-derived CDR1 and CDR2 are SGDLS and YYNGEE. With 2 bases clipped from V and 4 bases from J, the junction kept 5 bases outside the gene matches.

J is TRBJ2-5 and V is TRBV7-9; the D is unclear. Trimming cost V 4 bases and J 4 bases, with 13 bases left between them. The germline CDR1 and CDR2 sequences are SEHNR and FQNEAQ (reference sequence). This CDR3 has 14 amino acids. In DNA, the CDR3 is TGTGCCAGCAGCTCGTACGACAAACGAGAGACCCAGTACTTC. It yields the protein CASSSYDKRETQYF.

The chain combines TRBV7-2 with TRBJ1-1, with D perhaps TRBD1 (6 bases). Looked up from germline, CDR1 is SGHTA and CDR2 is FQGNSA. V was shortened by 1 base and J by 11 bases, with 11 bases between the two germline ends. The CDR3 totals 12 residues. The CDR3 region is CASSLVAGDAFF. In nucleotides, the CDR3 is TGTGCCAGCAGCTTAGTAGCAGGGGATGCTTTCTTT. The full variable domain, in which reference TRBV7-2 and TRBJ1-1 provide the parts outside the CDR3, is GAGVSQSPSNKVTEKGKDVELRCDPISGHTALYWYRQSLGQGLEFLIYFQGNSAPDKSGLPSDRFSAERTGGSVSTLTIQRTQQEDSAVYLCASSLVAGDAFFGQGTRLTVV.

The chain combines TRBV20-1 with TRBJ2-7; no definite D call. Germline V gene lookup returns CDR1 DFQATT and CDR2 SNEGSKA (reference sequence). Trimming left V 6 bases short and J 5 bases short, with 8 bases between. The CDR3 is 10 residues long. The CDR3 DNA is TGCAGTGCCTATGGTGACGAGCAGTACTTC. Translating it yields CSAYGDEQYF.

This chain joins TRBV11-3 and TRBJ2-1, with D tentatively TRBD1 (5 bases). Germline V gives CDR1 SGHNT, CDR2 YENEEA. This CDR3 comprises 15 residues. Trimming took off 2 bases at V and 5 bases at J, with 13 bases between the two ends. CDR3 sequence reads: CASSLKADRNNEQFF. In nucleotides, the CDR3 is TGTGCCAGCAGCTTAAAGGCTGACAGAAACAATGAGCAGTTCTTC.

CDR3 residues: CASSQGRTSGRETQYF. CDR3 bases: TGTGCCAGCAGCCAGGGGCGGACTAGCGGGAGAGAGACCCAGTACTTC. This rearrangement joins TRBV5-4 to TRBJ2-5; 13 bases line up with TRBD2. The germline gives CDR1 SGHNT, CDR2 YYREEE (reference sequence). V shed 4 bases and J 4 bases; nucleotides not matched to a gene: 7. CDR3 size: 16 residues.

This chain connects TRBV7-3 to TRBJ2-1; a weak D match, TRBD2 (6 bases). Germline CDR1 is SGHTA and CDR2 is FQGTGA. Trimming took off 0 bases at V and 3 bases at J, with 12 bases between the two ends. The CDR3 contains 16 residues. The CDR3 sequence: CASSLTAGGGYNEQFF. The CDR3 nucleotides are TGTGCCAGCAGCTTAACTGCCGGGGGAGGCTACAATGAGCAGTTCTTC. Full variable domain (rest looked up from reference TRBV7-3 and TRBJ2-1): GAGVSQTPSNKVTEKGKYVELRCDPISGHTALYWYRQSLGQGPEFLIYFQGTGAADDSGLPNDRFFAVRPEGSVSTLKIQRTERGDSAVYLCASSLTAGGGYNEQFFGPGTRLTVL.

The rearrangement joins TRBV3-1 (or the pseudogene TRBV3-2) to TRBJ1-1; D is unresolved. V gave up 4 bases and J gave up 3 bases, with 15 bases separating them. Per the germline V gene, CDR1 is LGHDT and CDR2 is YNNKEL (reference sequence). The CDR3 spans 15 residues. The CDR3 loop reads CASSPNVARDTEAFF. DNA of the CDR3: TGTGCCAGCAGCCCTAACGTGGCCCGGGACACTGAAGCTTTCTTT.